This TCR beta chain was identified during a study of vaccination and CD4 T cells after COVID-19 (dated 2022 in TCRdb). For context, the study as a whole: SARS-CoV-2 positivity had been established in the convalescent patients by nasal swab PCR, and mild disease was recorded in nine or ten of these patients and severe disease in one. The time from the second vaccine dose to post-vaccine blood sampling had a median of roughly 70 days and ranged from about 14 to 250 days. Two doses of either the Pfizer-BioNTech BNT162b2 vaccine (n=8) or the Moderna mRNA-1273 vaccine (n=2) were administered to participants. In roughly eleven COVID-19 convalescent patients and several infection-naive healthy vaccine recipients, the spike-specific CD4+ TCR repertoire before mRNA vaccination was compared with the repertoire after mRNA vaccination. For stimulating the cultures, overlapping spike peptide pools were used, derived from SARS-CoV-2 as well as from the common cold coronaviruses HCoV-NL63, HCoV-OC43 and HCoV-229E. As controls, cultures received a CEFX viral epitope pool (the positive control), an HIV-1 Nef peptide pool (the negative control), or no peptide at all. The convalescent cohort comprised six males and four females, including two Hispanic individuals, seven Caucasians, two Asians and one multiracial person. Post-COVID blood samples from convalescent patients were collected a median of around 100 days after diagnosis, with a range of 35 to 161 days.

Libraries were prepared through PCR. DNA from cultured CD4+ T cells was subjected to TCR sequencing with the Oncomine TCR Beta short-read assay at the Johns Hopkins FTIC core. The QIAamp micro DNA kit was used to extract genomic DNA from the cultured CD4+ T cells. Oncomine TCR Beta libraries made from cultured CD4+ T cells were pooled using unique dual indexes and sequenced on an Illumina iSeq 100. Regarding the original processing steps: Non-productive sequences were removed, and CDR3s not starting with C, not ending with F or W, or shorter than 7 amino acids were discarded. Antigen-specific clonotypes were identified using the MANAFEST web application through comparison of peptide-stimulated wells with reference and other culture wells. For a clone to be called positive, the clone needed an FDR below 0.05, an odds ratio above 5, and a productive frequency above 0.1% in at least two of three replicate wells. Cross-reactive clonotypes were defined as significantly expanded in both SARS-CoV-2 spike wells and at least one common cold coronavirus spike condition. Using R version 3.6.1, CDR3 homology was evaluated through Levenshtein distances (stringdist) along with unrooted phylogenetic trees (ape). The public reads were run again by TCRdb, first through fastp at Q25 and then through MiXCR, and only productive beta chains were kept. For every CDR3 protein sequence, its rows merge into one entry that carries the most common genes and DNA. The authors' filters were not applied to this entry. The sample table holds around 18,000 distinct CDR3 sequences, of which about 40% were seen once. 9.5% to 15% of the sample lies in the top ten.

The treatment or condition tag for this specimen amounts to: roughly ten-day PBMC culture with coronavirus spike peptide pools or control peptides (ViraFEST assay). The ViraFEST assay was used in the study, in which antigen-specific T cells were expanded with peptide pools and expanded clonotypes were subsequently identified by TCR sequencing. The positive SARS-CoV-2 PCR tests of the convalescent patients were dated from March to December 2020, before the Alpha, Beta and Delta variants emerged in the United States. PBMCs were cultured at about 2 million per well in IMDM supplemented with roughly 5% human AB serum and around 10 IU/ml IL-2, with about 11 ug/ml peptide pools added. Half of the culture medium was replaced with fresh IL-2-containing medium on days 3 and 7. After roughly nine days of culture, CD4+ T cells were isolated by negative selection using the EasySep CD4+ T cell isolation kit. PBMCs were separated from whole blood using Ficoll-Paque Plus gradient centrifugation and then either used fresh or cryopreserved at -140C. Each culture condition was generally run in triplicate wells.

In its sample, this clonotype was seen a few times. Its antigen remains unidentified. No quality values exist for individual bases; no much larger clone is one base distant. Findings and caveats that apply to the study as a whole: The number of convalescent patients in the study was relatively small, and the study did not examine early timepoints following natural infection. The median number of SARS-CoV-2-reactive clonotypes rose from 20 to 25 after infection to 38 after vaccination, but the change was not significant. Of the vaccine-specific clones found in convalescent patients, nearly all (304 of 307) were mono-reactive for SARS-CoV-2 spike instead of being cross-reactive with common cold coronaviruses. In convalescent patients, a median approximately 83% of post-vaccine SARS-CoV-2-reactive clones were detected only after vaccination, suggesting vaccine-specific priming.

Sample: CD4+ T cells from blood, cultured in vitro. The source of this sequence is a human donor who had recovered from COVID-19.

The CDR3 here reads CASTMRQGAYGYTF. At the DNA level, the sequence is TGTGCCAGCACCATGCGACAGGGGGCGTATGGCTACACCTTC. The chain links TRBV27 with TRBJ1-2; the junction holds 10 bases that match TRBD1. From V the trimming removes 7 bases and from J it removes 5 bases, while the gene matches leave 7 bases of the junction unaccounted for. Spanning cysteine to phenylalanine, the CDR3 consists of 14 amino acids. Only the CDR3 portion is preserved as DNA: 42 bases, with reading frame beginning at the first base. In the germline V gene (reference sequence), CDR1 corresponds to MNHEY and CDR2 to SMNVEV.